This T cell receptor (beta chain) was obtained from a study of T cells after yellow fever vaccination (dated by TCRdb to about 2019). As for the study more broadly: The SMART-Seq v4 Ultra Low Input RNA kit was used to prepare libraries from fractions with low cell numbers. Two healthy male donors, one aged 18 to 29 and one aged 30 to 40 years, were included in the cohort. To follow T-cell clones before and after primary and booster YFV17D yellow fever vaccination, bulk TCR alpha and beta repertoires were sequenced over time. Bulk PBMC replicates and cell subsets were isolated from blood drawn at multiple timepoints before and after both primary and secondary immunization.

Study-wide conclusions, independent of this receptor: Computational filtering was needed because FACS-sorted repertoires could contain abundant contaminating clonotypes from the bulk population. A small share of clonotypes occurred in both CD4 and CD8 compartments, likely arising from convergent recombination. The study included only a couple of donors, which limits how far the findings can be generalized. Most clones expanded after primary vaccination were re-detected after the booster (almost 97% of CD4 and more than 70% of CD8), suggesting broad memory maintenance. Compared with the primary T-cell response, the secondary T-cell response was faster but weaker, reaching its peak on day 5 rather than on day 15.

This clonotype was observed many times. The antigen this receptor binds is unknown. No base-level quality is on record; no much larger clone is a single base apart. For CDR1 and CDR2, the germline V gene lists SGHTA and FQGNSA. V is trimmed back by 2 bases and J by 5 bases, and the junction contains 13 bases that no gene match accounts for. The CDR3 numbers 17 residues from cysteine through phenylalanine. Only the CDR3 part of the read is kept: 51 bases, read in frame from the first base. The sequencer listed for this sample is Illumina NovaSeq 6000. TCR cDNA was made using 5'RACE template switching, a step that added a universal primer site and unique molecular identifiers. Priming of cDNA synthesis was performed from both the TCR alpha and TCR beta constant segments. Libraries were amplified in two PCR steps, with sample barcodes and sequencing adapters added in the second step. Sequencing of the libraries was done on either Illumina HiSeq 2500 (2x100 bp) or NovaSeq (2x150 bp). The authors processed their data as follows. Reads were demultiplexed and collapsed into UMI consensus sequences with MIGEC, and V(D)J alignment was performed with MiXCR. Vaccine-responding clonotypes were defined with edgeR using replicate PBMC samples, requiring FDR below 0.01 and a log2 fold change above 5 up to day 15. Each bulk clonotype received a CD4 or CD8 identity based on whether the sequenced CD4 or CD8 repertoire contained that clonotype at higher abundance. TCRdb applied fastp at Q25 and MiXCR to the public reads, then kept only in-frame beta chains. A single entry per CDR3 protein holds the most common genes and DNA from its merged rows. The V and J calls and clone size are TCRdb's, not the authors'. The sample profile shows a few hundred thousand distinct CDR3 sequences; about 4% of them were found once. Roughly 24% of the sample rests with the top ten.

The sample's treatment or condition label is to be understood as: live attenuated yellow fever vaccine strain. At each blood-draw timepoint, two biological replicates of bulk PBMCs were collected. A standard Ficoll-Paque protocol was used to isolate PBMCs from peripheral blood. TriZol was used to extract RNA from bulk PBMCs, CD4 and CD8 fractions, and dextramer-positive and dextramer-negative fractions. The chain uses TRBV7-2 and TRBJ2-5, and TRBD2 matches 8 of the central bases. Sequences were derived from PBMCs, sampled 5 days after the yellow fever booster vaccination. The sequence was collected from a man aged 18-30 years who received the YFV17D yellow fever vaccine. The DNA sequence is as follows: TGTGCCAGCAGCTTAAGGCGGGGGGCCGCGGCTCGCGAGACCCAGTACTTC. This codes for CASSLRRGAAARETQYF.